What follows is one T cell receptor (beta chain) and its context. This clone turned up a few times. The antigen this receptor binds is unknown. Base qualities are not provided; no much larger clone lies one nucleotide away. Donors were healthy HIV-negative adults with no recently reported acute infections or vaccinations. All donors were Caucasian adults living in Nashville, Tennessee, USA. For unsorted samples, some 87 million PBMCs were counted, and genomic DNA was extracted using the QIAamp DNA Blood Mini kit. After blood collection by leukapheresis, PBMCs were isolated using Ficoll-Histopaque density gradient centrifugation and then cryopreserved in the vapor phase of liquid nitrogen. These data originate in a study of shared clonotypes between healthy human individuals (dated by TCRdb to 2019 to 2021). About the full investigation: A couple of women and a few men aged 18 to 49 years were included in the cohort. To estimate repertoire size and how much clonotype sharing occurs between individuals, the study deeply sequenced the blood TCR repertoires of five healthy adults. To increase sequencing depth and limit assay-specific biases, TCR repertoire library preparation and sequencing were carried out by different laboratories using diverse techniques. Between about 0.8 and 9 billion PBMCs per donor were obtained by leukapheresis. Broad study findings and their caveats: Sampling was limited to blood, and TCR repertoires in tissue likely differ from TCR repertoires in blood. Based on pairwise subsampling, the degree of clonotype sharing among donors was expected to be affected by sequencing depth. Because the study included only a small number of donors, the genetic and exposure-history diversity represented was limited.

TCR CDR3 regions were amplified from genomic DNA by multiplex PCR using the deep immunoSEQ assay. Extracted genomic DNA from each cell subset was spread evenly across all wells of several immunoSEQ 96-well plates, with each plate serving as a replicate. For unsorted PBMC, each replicate PCR was loaded with about 280 ng genomic DNA, equivalent to some 27,000 T cell genomes. Ten immunoSEQ deep assay plates were used to sequence the unsorted PBMC genomic DNA. The purified libraries were quantified using a Qubit 3.0 fluorometer, sized with a Bioanalyzer 2100, and then quantified again using the KAPA Library Quantification kit. A separate single-read 150-cycle Illumina NextSeq 550 flow cell was used to sequence each immunoSEQ 96-well plate. The original pipeline was this. Because the immunoSEQ output included only junctional sequences and no quality scores, the filtering could not be the same as the filtering used for full-length reads. Sequences were annotated with PyIR, a Python wrapper for IgBLAST v1.9, and V/J genes and CDR3 were assigned using IMGT germline references. Any read was removed if the V/J assignment was weak (E-value above 1e-6), the CDR3 was missing, or the read contained stop codons, out-of-frame junctions, or ambiguous translated residues. V3J clonotypes were defined as sequences sharing the same inferred V gene, J gene, and CDR3 amino acid sequence. The percentage overlap between two repertoires was calculated by dividing the number of shared unique clonotypes by the size of the smaller repertoire. Repertoire richness was assessed with RTK rarefaction, the Chao1 estimator, and Recon v2.1 estimates of unobserved clonotypes. TCRdb carries this immuneACCESS record with in-frame sequences only. Its versions omit some clonotypes, under half of them owing to an unresolved V gene in the studies checked, with the rest unexplained. V, J and clone size are taken as reported in that table, and D and trimming were inferred from the DNA itself. For this sample the table gives about 480,000 clones, of which over 60% were detected only once. About an eighth of the sample rests with the top ten.

This receptor was taken from a middle-aged woman in good health. Some clones in this sample may be carry-over from other donors' samples. The sample consisted of PBMCs.

DNA sequence: TGTGCCAGTAGCCCCCTCGCTCGGACTAGCGAATACGAGCAGTACTTC. Its product reads: CASSPLARTSEYEQYF. The chain employs TRBV19 and TRBJ2-7, with 9 bases matching TRBD2. The germline V gene (reference sequence) gives CDR1 as LNHDA and CDR2 as SQIVND. Taken from cysteine to phenylalanine, the CDR3 has 16 residues. The kept DNA is CDR3 alone, 48 bases in frame from the first base. Germline trimming amounts to 6 bases on V and 4 bases on J, with 13 as the count of junction bases outside the gene matches.